This T cell receptor beta chain was profiled in a study of T cell repertoires in cytomegalovirus infection. Study-wide context: The public TCR beta signatures pointed to both CMV infection and matching HLA type.

V shed 3 bases and J shed 6 bases, with 9 bases lying between them. This CDR3 is built from 14 residues. TCRdb fed the reads into MiXCR, producing one record per CDR3 protein. The sample includes some 680,000 distinct CDR3 sequences, about a third of them seen just once. Overall study results and limits: Summed frequency of public TCR beta families distinguished CMV carriers with the relevant HLA. The study found HLA-C-restricted CMV-specific TCR beta clonotypes dominating the ex vivo response.

Concerning this clonotype itself: What it binds is unknown.

The chain combines TRBV12-3 or TRBV12-4 with TRBJ1-6; D unclear. The origin of this receptor is a human donor in good health (CMV status not recorded). Some clones in this sample may be carry-over from other donors' samples. Sequencing was carried out using PBMCs. In DNA form, the CDR3 reads TGTGCCAGCAGTTTTAAACAGCCTAATTCACCCCTCCACTTT. This codes for CASSFKQPNSPLHF.